Following are 26 T cell receptor beta chains from one sample sequenced in a study of identical twins. TCRdb re-called the 5' RACE reads with MiXCR, one entry per CDR3 protein. Of 350,000 to 450,000 distinct CDR3 sequences detected, approximately 18% appear once; the ten largest clones hold approximately 12%. The specimen was naive T cells sorted from blood. These receptors were taken from a man aged 50 to 60 in good health.

The chain is built from TRBV11-2 and TRBJ2-1; D possibly corresponds to TRBD1 (6 bases). The germline V gene encodes CDR1 SGHAT and CDR2 FQNNGV. V was cut by 6 bases and J by 10 bases, with 10 bases left in between. The CDR3 is made up of 11 amino acids. The CDR3 nucleotides are TGTGCCAGCAGTACAGGGCTAGAGCAGTTCTTC. The encoded protein is CASSTGLEQFF.

The rearrangement joins TRBV20-1 to TRBJ2-1; D is unresolved. The CDR3 totals 14 residues. Trimming left V 4 bases short and J 4 bases short, with 14 bases between. CDR1 and CDR2 from the germline V gene are DFQATT and SNEGSKA (reference sequence). The CDR3 DNA sequence: TGCAGTGCTAAGGTGACGGAGAAGTACAATGAGCAGTTCTTC. Translation: CSAKVTEKYNEQFF.

The rearrangement links TRBV20-1 to TRBJ2-1; 12 bases line up with TRBD2. CDR3 size: 14 residues. Germline V CDR1 and CDR2: DFQATT, SNEGSKA (reference sequence). V shed 5 bases and J 5 bases; nucleotides not matched to a gene: 4. CDR3 region: CSAWTSGVHNEQFF. CDR3 sequence (DNA): TGCAGTGCTTGGACTAGCGGGGTCCACAATGAGCAGTTCTTC.

The sample holds a few counts of this clonotype. This rearrangement joins TRBV11-2 to TRBJ2-7, with D possibly TRBD1 on 5 matching bases. The germline V and J ends were trimmed by 1 base and 3 bases, with 10 bases remaining between them. This CDR3 region has 14 residues. Germline V gives CDR1 SGHAT, CDR2 FQNNGV. The CDR3 loop reads CASSLAAGRYEQYF. The CDR3 region has the DNA TGTGCCAGCAGCTTAGCGGCAGGGCGCTACGAGCAGTACTTC.

The chain carries TRBV9 and TRBJ2-1; the D gene is possibly TRBD1 (6 bases). The CDR3 covers 13 residues. The V end lost 7 bases, the J end lost 8 bases, and 16 bases lay between the germline ends. Germline lookup yields CDR1 SGDLS and CDR2 YYNGEE. CDR3 protein: CASSAEQGHEQFF. CDR3 in DNA: TGTGCCAGCTCGGCAGAACAGGGCCATGAGCAGTTCTTC.

Only a few counts were recorded for this clonotype. The chain has TRBV4-2 and TRBJ2-3; 9 nucleotides line up with TRBD1. The CDR3 consists of 17 residues. From germline, CDR1 is LGHNA and CDR2 YNFKEQ. The V and J ends lost 4 bases and 3 bases, in that order; junction bases with no gene match: 11. CDR3 sequence reads: CASSPIGQGSGTDTQYF. The CDR3 coding sequence is TGTGCCAGCAGCCCGATCGGACAGGGGAGTGGTACAGATACGCAGTATTTT.

This clonotype was found many times. This rearrangement joins TRBV3-1 to TRBJ1-1, with D possibly being TRBD1 (5 bases). V lost 0 bases, J lost 5 bases, and 13 bases lay in between. The CDR3 is 15 residues long. Per the germline V gene, CDR1 is LGHDT and CDR2 is YNNKEL (reference sequence). This CDR3 reads CASSQDRGGGTEAFF. For the CDR3, the DNA is TGTGCCAGCAGCCAAGATCGGGGGGGGGGAACTGAAGCTTTCTTT.

This clonotype came up many times. This chain links TRBV12-3 or TRBV12-4 with TRBJ2-3; no clear D gene. The CDR3 is 13 residues long. With 3 bases removed from V and 2 bases from J, the gap between germline ends came to 6 bases. Here the CDR3 DNA reads TGTGCCAGCAGTTTCGGCGACACAGATACGCAGTATTTT. It yields the protein CASSFGDTDTQYF.

This clonotype was counted only a few times. The rearrangement uses TRBV20-1 and TRBJ2-7; TRBD2 might be the D (5 bases). CDR3 length equals 14 residues. The germline V and J ends were trimmed by 6 bases and 4 bases, with 19 bases remaining between them. Germline CDR1 is DFQATT and CDR2 is SNEGSKA (reference sequence). DNA for the CDR3: TGCAGTGCCGCTTTCGGGGAAAGGGTTTACGAGCAGTACTTC. It specifies CSAAFGERVYEQYF.

The chain uses TRBV6-2 or TRBV6-3 and TRBJ1-1; D is unclear. The CDR3 is 11 residues long. Trimming removed 8 bases from V and 11 bases from J, with 15 bases in between. Germline CDR1 reads MNHEY; CDR2 reads SVGEGT. The CDR3 loop reads CASRSRGGAFF. CDR3 DNA: TGTGCCAGCCGGTCCCGAGGCGGGGCTTTCTTT.

As to this clonotype: This clone may be a read error of a much larger clone one base away. The chain has TRBV24-1 and TRBJ2-2; perhaps D is TRBD1 or TRBD2 (5 bases each). The V gene's germline CDR1 is KGHDR and CDR2 SFDVKD. This CDR3 is built from 16 residues. CDR3 in DNA: TGTGCCACCAGTGACCCTGACAGATCGAACACCGGGGAGCTGCTTTTT. Translated: CATSDPDRSNTGELLF.

The table lists this clonotype with many counts. The chain uses TRBV12-3 or TRBV12-4 and TRBJ1-3; D is perhaps TRBD1 (5 bases). This CDR3 has 16 amino acids. V dropped 8 bases and J dropped 0 bases, with 17 bases sitting between them. The CDR3 loop is CASETGGALSGNTIYF. For the CDR3, the DNA is TGTGCCAGCGAAACCGGAGGGGCCCTCTCTGGAAACACCATATATTTT.

Only a few counts were recorded for this clonotype. The rearrangement joins TRBV20-1 to TRBJ2-3, with 7 bases matching TRBD2. The V gene's germline CDR1 is DFQATT and CDR2 SNEGSKA (reference sequence). Germline trimming cut 0 bases from V and 2 bases from J; bases unmatched to any gene: 8. This CDR3 contains 16 residues. Here the CDR3 reads CSARDRPGGPTDTQYF. CDR3 nucleotides: TGCAGTGCTAGAGATCGACCGGGAGGTCCCACAGATACGCAGTATTTT.

This clonotype was detected many times. V usage is TRBV6-2 or TRBV6-3 and J usage is TRBJ2-7; a possible D gene is TRBD1 (5 bases). With 2 bases removed from V and 5 bases from J, the gap between germline ends came to 13 bases. Per germline, CDR1 MNHEY and CDR2 SVGEGT. The CDR3 extends over 14 amino acids. In DNA form, the CDR3 reads TGTGCCAGCAGTTACATGCAGGGTTACGACGAGCAGTACTTC. This translates into CASSYMQGYDEQYF.

The genes are TRBV6-2 or TRBV6-3 and TRBJ1-5; D is uncertain. The CDR3 sequence is 16 residues long. CDR1 and CDR2 (germline): MNHEY, SVGEGT. The ends were cut back, 5 bases at V and 0 bases at J, with 14 bases in the middle. The CDR3 here is CASSTIDNYSNQPQHF. In DNA, the CDR3 is TGTGCCAGCAGTACTATTGACAACTATAGCAATCAGCCCCAGCATTTT.

This rearrangement joins TRBV28 to TRBJ2-4, with D possibly being TRBD1 (5 bases). CDR3 size: 16 residues. V lost 3 bases and J 4 bases, leaving 16 bases between the germline ends. Germline V gene data show CDR1 as MDHEN and CDR2 as SYDVKM. CDR3 sequence: CASSFGADGFKNIQYF. Here the CDR3 DNA reads TGTGCCAGCAGTTTTGGGGCTGACGGGTTTAAAAACATTCAGTACTTC.

This chain connects TRBV9 to TRBJ2-7; D call uncertain. V gave up 1 base and J gave up 2 bases, with 19 bases separating them. Per the germline V gene, CDR1 is SGDLS and CDR2 is YYNGEE. This CDR3 is 17 amino acids long. CDR3 sequence reads: CASSVPGSVEQAYEQYF. The CDR3 region has the DNA TGTGCCAGCAGCGTACCAGGCTCGGTTGAGCAAGCCTACGAGCAGTACTTC. Variable domain in full (rest from reference TRBV9 and TRBJ2-7): DSGVTQTPKHLITATGQRVTLRCSPRSGDLSVYWYQQSLDQGLQFLIQYYNGEERAKGNILERFSAQQFPDLHSELNLSSLELGDSALYFCASSVPGSVEQAYEQYFGPGTRLTVT.

Comments on this clonotype: This may arise from a read error, as a much more abundant clone is one base away. Since the CDR3 does not end with the conserved phenylalanine or tryptophan, this likely comes from a read error. The rearrangement uses TRBV20-1 and TRBJ2-1, with D unresolved. The CDR3 runs to 15 residues. The germline V gene has CDR1 DFQATT and CDR2 SNEGSKA (reference sequence). V was cut by 0 bases and J by 0 bases, with 9 bases left in between. CDR3 DNA: TGCAGTGCTAGAGATGTGAGGCTCTCCTACAATGAGCAGTTCGTC. Translating gives CSARDVRLSYNEQFV.

This clonotype was counted ten times or more. The V gene is TRBV29-1, the J gene TRBJ2-1, with 7 bases that match TRBD1. Germline loops: CDR1 SQVTM, CDR2 ANQGSEA. The CDR3 spans 15 residues. V trimming: 6 bases; J trimming: 0 bases; junction bases outside the gene matches: 8. The CDR3 protein is CSVEYRGRSYNEQFF. The DNA for the CDR3 is TGCAGCGTGGAATACAGGGGACGCTCCTACAATGAGCAGTTCTTC.

The rearrangement uses TRBV12-3 or TRBV12-4 and TRBJ2-2, with a possible D match to TRBD1 (6 bases). V lost 5 bases and J lost 8, with 21 bases in between. The CDR3 covers 16 residues. CDR3 amino acids: CASSLPGHPPEGELFF. CDR3 DNA: TGTGCCAGCAGTCTACCGGGACACCCTCCGGAAGGGGAGCTGTTTTTT.

V is TRBV12-3 or TRBV12-4 and J is TRBJ1-1; D gene ambiguous. V lost 5 bases and J 5 bases, leaving 12 bases between the germline ends. The CDR3 spans 13 residues. The DNA of the CDR3 is TGTGCCAGCAGTCCAAATAGTGGGACTGAAGCTTTCTTT. Its translation: CASSPNSGTEAFF.

This clonotype was counted many times. The CDR3 protein is CSASLSGTDTQYF. In nucleotides, the CDR3 is TGCAGTGCTAGCTTAAGTGGCACAGATACGCAGTATTTT. This chain uses TRBV20-1 with TRBJ2-3, with D unclear. V lost 3 bases, J lost 1 base, and 8 bases lay in between. The CDR3 has 13 residues. Germline loops: CDR1 DFQATT, CDR2 SNEGSKA (reference sequence).

The V call is TRBV4-3, the J call TRBJ2-3; 7 bases are a match to TRBD2. This CDR3 has 15 residues. Germline V gene lookup returns CDR1 LGHNA and CDR2 YSLEER. V lost 1 base and J lost 4; bases outside the gene matches: 5. The CDR3 is CASSQGSGGADTQYF. The CDR3 nucleotides read TGCGCCAGCAGCCAAGGAAGTGGGGGGGCAGATACGCAGTATTTT.

The sample holds many counts of this clonotype. This chain uses TRBV29-1 with TRBJ1-5, with 10 bases that match TRBD1. The CDR3 is made up of 15 amino acids. V gave up 7 bases and J gave up 0 bases; unmatched junction bases: 6. CDR1 and CDR2 (germline): SQVTM, ANQGSEA. CDR3 in DNA: TGCAGCGCCGCGGGGACAGGGGATAGCAATCAGCCCCAGCATTTT. Its translation is CSAAGTGDSNQPQHF. Full variable domain (remainder filled in from reference TRBV29-1 and TRBJ1-5): SAVISQKPSRDICQRGTSLTIQCQVDSQVTMMFWYRQQPGQSLTLIATANQGSEATYESGFVIDKFPISRPNLTFSTLTVSNMSPEDSSIYLCSAAGTGDSNQPQHFGDGTRLSIL.

In its sample, this clonotype was seen many times. CDR3 protein: CSARKGLAGSVTGELFF. In DNA, the CDR3 is TGCAGTGCTAGAAAGGGACTAGCGGGGTCGGTGACCGGGGAGCTGTTTTTT. The rearrangement uses TRBV20-1 and TRBJ2-2; 13 nucleotides match TRBD2. With 2 bases clipped from V and 5 bases from J, the junction kept 8 bases outside the gene matches. CDR1 and CDR2 from the germline V gene are DFQATT and SNEGSKA (reference sequence). The CDR3 totals 17 residues.

The gene calls are TRBV4-1 and TRBJ1-1, with 7 bases identical to TRBD1. Germline-derived CDR1 and CDR2 are MGHRA and YSYEKL. The CDR3 sequence is 14 residues long. V trimming: 6 bases; J trimming: 4 bases; junction bases outside the gene matches: 8. For the CDR3, the DNA is TGCGCCAGCAGACCTCAGGGGGTTGCCACTGAAGCTTTCTTT. Its translation is CASRPQGVATEAFF.